Presented here are 5 T cell receptor beta chains from one specimen sequenced in a study of blood T cell repertoires in COVID-19. Profiling relied on immunoSEQ multiplex PCR, and the TCRdb table lists in-frame clones only, not all of them. The sample consists of more than 25,000 clones, 70% to 90% of them appearing once. Sequenced sample: peripheral blood. All receptors come from a man in his 70s with acute or convalescent COVID-19.

V and J are TRBV2 and TRBJ2-1; D perhaps matches TRBD1 (5 bases). CDR3 length equals 11 residues. Germline values: CDR1 SNHLY, CDR2 FYNNEI. Trimming removed 7 bases at V and 5 bases at J, with 6 bases between. The CDR3 loop reads CASTRDNEQFF. The CDR3 DNA reads as TGTGCCAGCACCAGGGACAATGAGCAGTTCTTC.

The chain joins TRBV4-1 to TRBJ1-2; a possible D gene is TRBD1 (5 bases). In germline, CDR1 is MGHRA, CDR2 YSYEKL. Trimming took off 6 bases at V and 3 bases at J, with 17 bases between the two ends. This CDR3 is 15 amino acids long. For the CDR3, the DNA is TGCGCCAGCAGGCCTACGACAGAGCTATACTATGGCTACACCTTC. Amino acid sequence: CASRPTTELYYGYTF.

This clone was counted once. The V and J genes are TRBV5-1 and TRBJ2-7; TRBD1 matches at 8 bases. The CDR3 length is 17 residues. Unmatched junction bases numbered 13, after V lost 0 bases and J lost 5 bases. CDR1 and CDR2 (germline): SGHRS, YFSETQ. The CDR3 DNA follows: TGCGCCAGCAGCTTGGGGGCCCTAACAGGGGGTGTGGACGAGCAGTACTTC. Translation: CASSLGALTGGVDEQYF. Complete variable domain (other parts from reference TRBV5-1 and TRBJ2-7): KAGVTQTPRYLIKTRGQQVTLSCSPISGHRSVSWYQQTPGQGLQFLFEYFSETQRNKGNFPGRFSGRQFSNSRSEMNVSTLELGDSALYLCASSLGALTGGVDEQYFGPGTRLTVT.

The V gene is TRBV28, the J gene TRBJ1-1; 8 nucleotides agree with TRBD1. The length of the CDR3 is 15 residues. The germline V gene encodes CDR1 MDHEN and CDR2 SYDVKM. V lost 3 bases to trimming and J lost 6 bases; unmatched junction nucleotides: 9. Written as DNA, the CDR3 is TGTGCCAGCAGTTTTTTAACAGGGGGAATCGCTGAAGCTTTCTTT. It is translated as CASSFLTGGIAEAFF.

Only one count was recorded for this clone. The rearrangement uses TRBV3-1 (or the pseudogene TRBV3-2) and TRBJ2-1; 10 bases agree with TRBD2. The CDR3 sequence is 14 residues long. The J segment lost 8 bases and the V segment lost 7 bases, leaving 8 bases of the junction unmatched. CDR1 LGHDT and CDR2 YNNKEL come from the germline V gene (reference sequence). CDR3 loop: CASKASGSFYEQFF. The DNA for the CDR3 is TGTGCCAGCAAAGCTAGCGGGAGTTTTTATGAGCAGTTCTTC.